Each of the 21 T cell receptor beta chains below was sequenced from the same sample in a study of low-dose radiotherapy and immunotherapy resistance in tumors. This sample's time point: before trial treatment. Both TCRalpha and TCRbeta chains were reverse transcribed with V-gene-specific primers. TCRs underwent roughly 20 PCR cycles of amplification with a constant-region primer and V-primer adapter. TCRdb used MiXCR to reprocess the reads, holding one entry per CDR3 protein. The repertoire holds under 90,000 distinct CDR3 sequences, with over 15% as singletons. The sample here was PBMCs, taken before treatment. The receptor source for this set is a male donor with prostate cancer.

This clonotype appeared a few times. V gene TRBV5-1 combines with J gene TRBJ2-3, with 7 bases identical to TRBD2. CDR3 length: 16 amino acids. Trimming cost V 2 bases and J 1 base; bases outside gene matches: 7. Germline assignment: CDR1 SGHRS and CDR2 YFSETQ. The CDR3 DNA is TGCGCCAGCAGCTTACCCAGCGGGGACCGCACAGATACGCAGTATTTT. Translating gives CASSLPSGDRTDTQYF.

This clonotype came up a few times. The CDR3 nucleotides read TGTGCCTGGAGTGTTCCCCGGACAGCCCTAGCCAAAAACATTCAGTACTTC. Its protein product is CAWSVPRTALAKNIQYF. The genes are TRBV30 and TRBJ2-4; TRBD1 might be the D (6 bases). The CDR3 is 17 amino acids. The germline V gene has CDR1 GTSNPN and CDR2 SVGIG (reference sequence). Trimming removed 0 bases from V and 0 bases from J, with 15 bases in between.

Many counts were recorded for this clonotype. The chain couples TRBV5-6 to TRBJ2-3; 11 nucleotides match TRBD2. The CDR3 runs 15 residues. The ends lost 5 bases at V and 4 bases at J; junction bases unmatched: 6. Germline CDR1 reads SGHDT; CDR2 reads YYEEEE. The CDR3 reads CASRLTSGEADTQYF. Written as DNA, the CDR3 is TGTGCCAGCAGGCTGACTAGCGGGGAGGCAGATACGCAGTATTTT. Supplemented by reference TRBV5-6 and TRBJ2-3, the full variable domain reads DAGVTQSPTHLIKTRGQQVTLRCSPKSGHDTVSWYQQALGQGPQFIFQYYEEEERQRGNFPDRFSGHQFPNYSSELNVNALLLGDSALYLCASRLTSGEADTQYFGPGTRLTVL.

This clonotype was picked up many times. The genes are TRBV19 and TRBJ1-1, with D possibly being TRBD1 (5 bases). The CDR3 has 11 residues. Germline V CDR1 and CDR2: LNHDA, SQIVND (reference sequence). V was cut by 7 bases and J by 7 bases, with 10 bases left in between. Here the CDR3 DNA reads TGTGCCAGTACTGGGGGGTATGAAGCTTTCTTT. Protein: CASTGGYEAFF.

This clonotype was picked up many times. This chain joins TRBV5-1 and TRBJ2-5, with TRBD2 as a possible D gene (5 bases). The germline gives CDR1 SGHRS, CDR2 YFSETQ. This CDR3 comprises 13 residues. V gave up 3 bases and J gave up 0 bases, with 6 bases separating them. CDR3 bases: TGCGCCAGCAGCTCGCGGGACCAAGAGACCCAGTACTTC. Translation gives CASSSRDQETQYF. Drawing the rest from reference TRBV5-1 and TRBJ2-5, the complete variable domain is KAGVTQTPRYLIKTRGQQVTLSCSPISGHRSVSWYQQTPGQGLQFLFEYFSETQRNKGNFPGRFSGRQFSNSRSEMNVSTLELGDSALYLCASSSRDQETQYFGPGTRLLVL.

This clonotype was seen ten or more times. The chain couples TRBV29-1 to TRBJ1-5; 9 bases are shared with TRBD1. V trimming: 5 bases; J trimming: 6 bases; junction bases outside the gene matches: 14. Germline CDR1 is SQVTM and CDR2 is ANQGSEA. The CDR3 totals 16 residues. The CDR3 is CSVNPGQGVVGQPQHF. The CDR3 region has the DNA TGCAGCGTTAATCCGGGACAGGGTGTGGTTGGTCAGCCCCAGCATTTT.

In its sample, this clonotype was seen many times. V and J are TRBV7-9 and TRBJ2-1; maybe TRBD2 (6 bases). There are 16 residues in the CDR3. The germline V gene encodes CDR1 SEHNR and CDR2 FQNEAQ (reference sequence). Trimming took off 5 bases at V and 4 bases at J, with 18 bases between the two ends. The CDR3 protein is CASSPGGGRSYNEQFF. The CDR3 DNA sequence: TGTGCCAGCAGCCCTGGGGGAGGCAGGTCTTACAATGAGCAGTTCTTC.

Many counts were recorded for this clonotype. The chain carries TRBV30 and TRBJ1-5; the D gene is possibly TRBD1 (5 bases). Per germline, CDR1 GTSNPN and CDR2 SVGIG (reference sequence). The CDR3 sequence is 14 residues long. Trimming pared 1 base from V and 6 bases from J, leaving 13 bases between. The CDR3 DNA follows: TGTGCCTGGAGTGGGGCAGGGTTGTCTCAGCCCCAGCATTTT. It specifies CAWSGAGLSQPQHF.

This clonotype appeared a few times. The chain is built from TRBV21-1 and TRBJ1-3. TRBV21-1 is designated a pseudogene. The CDR3 is 13 residues long. CDR3 in DNA: TGTGCCAGCAATGGGGAGGCTGGAAACACCATATATTTT. Protein sequence: CASNGEAGNTIYF.

This clonotype was counted many times. This sequence joins TRBV4-1 and TRBJ2-2; D ambiguous. Germline V gives CDR1 MGHRA, CDR2 YSYEKL. CDR3 length equals 14 residues. Deletions cut 4 bases from V and 4 bases from J, with 10 bases between. CDR3 nucleotide sequence: TGCGCCAGCAGCCCATCTAAGGTCACCGGGGAGCTGTTTTTT. It is translated as CASSPSKVTGELFF.

This clonotype was recorded at least ten times. The rearrangement uses TRBV20-1 and TRBJ2-1, with D unresolved. The ends were cut back, 3 bases at V and 0 bases at J, with 12 bases in the middle. The germline CDR1 and CDR2 sequences are DFQATT and SNEGSKA (reference sequence). The CDR3 consists of 15 residues. In DNA, the CDR3 is TGCAGTGCTAGCCTGCTTGCCCCCTCCTACAATGAGCAGTTCTTC. It yields the protein CSASLLAPSYNEQFF.

This clonotype has ten or more counts. The chain joins TRBV29-1 to TRBJ2-5, with a weak D call TRBD2 (6 bases). The germline V and J ends were trimmed by 4 bases and 4 bases, with 16 bases remaining between them. This CDR3 comprises 14 residues. The germline V gene has CDR1 SQVTM and CDR2 ANQGSEA. For the CDR3, the DNA is TGCAGCGTTGGAGGAGGGTTTGAGCGAGAGACCCAGTACTTC. Translated: CSVGGGFERETQYF.

This clonotype was detected many times. V gene TRBV4-1 combines with J gene TRBJ2-3; 7 nucleotides agree with TRBD2. The germline V gene has CDR1 MGHRA and CDR2 YSYEKL. The CDR3 runs 15 residues. Losses at the gene ends were 1 base for V and 5 bases for J; bases not matched to a gene: 6. The CDR3: CASSQATSPGDTQYF. The CDR3 DNA is TGCGCCAGCAGCCAAGCGACTAGCCCGGGAGATACGCAGTATTTT.

V usage is TRBV6-6 and J usage is TRBJ1-1; no definite D call. Germline CDR1 and CDR2: MNHNY and SVGAGI (reference sequence). Trimming shortened V by 1 base and J by 1 base, and 7 bases separated the two germline ends. The CDR3 has 14 residues. CDR3 in DNA: TGTGCCAGCAGTTACTTGGCCGGGAACACTGAAGCTTTCTTT. The encoded protein is CASSYLAGNTEAFF.

On this clonotype itself: This probably arose from a read error, given a far larger clone one base away. J is TRBJ2-1 and V is TRBV5-8; TRBD1 or TRBD2 may be the D gene (5 bases each). The CDR3 contains 15 residues. Germline V CDR1 and CDR2: SGHTS, YDEGEE. The CDR3 nucleotides read TGTGCCAGCGGCTTGAGGGACGCTTCCTACAATGAGCAGTTCTTC. It translates to CASGLRDASYNEQFF.

This clonotype was detected ten times or more. V is TRBV4-2 and J is TRBJ2-3; D gene unclear. CDR1 is LGHNA and CDR2 is YNFKEQ in the germline V gene. The CDR3 is 15 residues long. Trimming cost V 0 bases and J 3 bases, with 10 bases left between them. Here the CDR3 reads CASSQDYRITDTQYF. The DNA for the CDR3 is TGTGCCAGCAGCCAAGATTATCGGATTACAGATACGCAGTATTTT.

This clonotype occurred many times. CDR3 DNA sequence: TGTGCCAGCAGGCGACCGAGGACCGGGGAGCTGTTTTTT. Translated: CASRRPRTGELFF. The rearrangement links TRBV2 to TRBJ2-2; D is undetermined. This CDR3 is 13 amino acids long. V shed 6 bases and J shed 5 bases, with 10 bases lying between them. Germline loops: CDR1 SNHLY, CDR2 FYNNEI.

At least ten counts were recorded for this clonotype. The genes are TRBV27 and TRBJ1-1; 7 bases agree with TRBD1. In germline, CDR1 is MNHEY, CDR2 SMNVEV (reference sequence). There are 13 residues in the CDR3. V was clipped by 10 bases and J by 0 bases; unmatched bases: 5. The CDR3 nucleotides are TGTGCCACAGGGGACAGTATGAACACTGAAGCTTTCTTT. Translating gives CATGDSMNTEAFF.

In this sample, this clonotype turned up many times. The gene calls are TRBV27 and TRBJ1-1; no clear D. Trimming cost V 2 bases and J 1 base, with 5 bases left between them. CDR1 is MNHEY, CDR2 SMNVEV, per germline (reference sequence). The CDR3 is 13 residues long. The CDR3, as DNA: TGTGCCAGCAGTTTAATCCAGAACACTGAAGCTTTCTTT. As protein: CASSLIQNTEAFF.

In the case of this clonotype: This is likely an artifact of a read error, given a far larger clone one base away. The chain links TRBV9 to TRBJ2-7, with unresolved D. CDR3 length: 14 amino acids. Trimming cost V 0 bases and J 7 bases, with 14 bases left between them. The germline gives CDR1 SGDLS, CDR2 YYNGEE. CDR3 in amino acids: CASSVGGRLNEQYF. The DNA for the CDR3 is TGTGCCAGCAGCGTAGGAGGTAGACTCAATGAGCAGTACTTC.

This clonotype was detected once. This rearrangement joins TRBV19 to TRBJ2-1; D remains ambiguous. Trimming took off 6 bases at V and 5 bases at J, with 17 bases between the two ends. CDR1 is LNHDA, CDR2 SQIVND, per germline (reference sequence). The CDR3 covers 15 residues. The CDR3 is CASSRPRELNNEQFF. The CDR3 DNA reads TGTGCCAGTAGCCGACCTCGAGAGCTGAACAATGAGCAGTTCTTC.